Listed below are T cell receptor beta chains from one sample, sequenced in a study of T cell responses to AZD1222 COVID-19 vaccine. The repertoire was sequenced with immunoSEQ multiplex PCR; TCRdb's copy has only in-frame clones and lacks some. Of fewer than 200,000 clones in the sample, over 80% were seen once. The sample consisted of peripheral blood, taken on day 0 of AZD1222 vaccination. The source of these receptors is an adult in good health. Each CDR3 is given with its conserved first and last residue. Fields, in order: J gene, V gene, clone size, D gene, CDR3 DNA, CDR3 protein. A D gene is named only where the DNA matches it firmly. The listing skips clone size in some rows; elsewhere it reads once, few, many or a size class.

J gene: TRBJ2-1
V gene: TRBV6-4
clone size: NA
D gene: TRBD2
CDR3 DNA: TGTGCCAGCAGTGACACCGGACTAGCCAGGGCTGAGCAGTTCTTC
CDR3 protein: CASSDTGLARAEQFF

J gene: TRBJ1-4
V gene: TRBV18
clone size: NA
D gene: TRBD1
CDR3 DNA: TGTGCCAGCTCACCAAGAGAGACAGGGAATGAAAAACTGTTTTTT
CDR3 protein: CASSPRETGNEKLFF

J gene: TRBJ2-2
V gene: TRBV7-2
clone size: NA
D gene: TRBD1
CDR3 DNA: TGTGCCAGCAGCTTAGTGGGACAGGTCTCCGGGGAGCTGTTTTTT
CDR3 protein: CASSLVGQVSGELFF

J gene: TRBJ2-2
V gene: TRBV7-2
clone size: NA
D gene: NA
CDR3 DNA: TGTGCCAGCAGCTTCCACAGGGACACCGGGGAGCTGTTTTTT
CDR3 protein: CASSFHRDTGELFF

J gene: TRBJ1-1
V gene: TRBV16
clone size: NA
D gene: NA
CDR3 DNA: TGTGCCAGCAGCCAATCGGGGGCGGGTGAAGCTTTCTTT
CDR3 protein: CASSQSGAGEAFF

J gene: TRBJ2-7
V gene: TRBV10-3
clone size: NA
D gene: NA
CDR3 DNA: TGTGCCACCGGGACAAGCGACTACGAGCAGTACTTC
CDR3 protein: CATGTSDYEQYF

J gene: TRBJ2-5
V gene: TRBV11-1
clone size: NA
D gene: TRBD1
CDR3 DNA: TGTGCCAGCAGCGCGGGACAGGCCTGGGAGACCCAGTACTTC
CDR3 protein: CASSAGQAWETQYF

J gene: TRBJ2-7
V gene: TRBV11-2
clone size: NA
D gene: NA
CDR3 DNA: TGTGCCAGCAGCTTAGAAGTAGGGGTCCCCTACGAGCAGTACTTC
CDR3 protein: CASSLEVGVPYEQYF

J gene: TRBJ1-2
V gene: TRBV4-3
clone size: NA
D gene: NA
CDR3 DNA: TGCGCCAGCAGTCTAAATACAGGGTACGGTGGCTACACCTTC
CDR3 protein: CASSLNTGYGGYTF

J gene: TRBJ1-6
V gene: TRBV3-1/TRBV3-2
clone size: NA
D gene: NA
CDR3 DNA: TGTGCCAGCAGCCTTGGGGGTACCTATAATTCACCCCTCCACTTT
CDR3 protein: CASSLGGTYNSPLHF

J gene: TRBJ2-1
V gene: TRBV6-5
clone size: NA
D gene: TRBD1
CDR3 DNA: TGTGCCAGCAGTTACCAACCGACAGGGGTCGGCAATGAGCAGTTCTTC
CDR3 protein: CASSYQPTGVGNEQFF

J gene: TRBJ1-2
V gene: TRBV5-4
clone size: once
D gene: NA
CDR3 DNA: TGTGCCAGCAGCCCGAAGGAAAACTATGGCTACACCTTC
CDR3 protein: CASSPKENYGYTF

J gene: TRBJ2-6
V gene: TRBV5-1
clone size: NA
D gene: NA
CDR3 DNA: TGCGCCAGCAGCCCGGAGGGGGTAGCCAACGTCCTGACTTTC
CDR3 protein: CASSPEGVANVLTF

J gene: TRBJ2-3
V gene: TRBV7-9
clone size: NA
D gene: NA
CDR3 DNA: TGTGCCAGCAGCTCGGGCCCGTTCCGGCACACAGATACGCAGTATTTT
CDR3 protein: CASSSGPFRHTDTQYF

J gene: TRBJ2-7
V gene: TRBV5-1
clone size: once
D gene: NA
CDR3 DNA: TGCGCCAGCAGCACCGGGACTTCCTTCGGCTACGAGCAGTACTTC
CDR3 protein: CASSTGTSFGYEQYF

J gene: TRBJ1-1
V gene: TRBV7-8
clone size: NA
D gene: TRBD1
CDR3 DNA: TGTGCCAGCAGCTTAGGACAGGGGATTAAGAACACTGAAGCTTTCTTT
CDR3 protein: CASSLGQGIKNTEAFF

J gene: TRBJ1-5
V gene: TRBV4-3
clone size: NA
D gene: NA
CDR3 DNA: TGCGCCAGCAGCCAAGATCTGGGTCAGCCCCAGCATTTT
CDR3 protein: CASSQDLGQPQHF

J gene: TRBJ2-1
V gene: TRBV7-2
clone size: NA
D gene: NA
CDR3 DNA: TGTGCCAGCAGCTTAGAACAGGGAGGACGGCAGTTCTTC
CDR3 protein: CASSLEQGGRQFF

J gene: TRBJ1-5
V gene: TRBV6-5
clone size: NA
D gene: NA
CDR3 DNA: TGTGCCAGCAGAGTAAGGGGTAATCAGCCCCAGCATTTT
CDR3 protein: CASRVRGNQPQHF

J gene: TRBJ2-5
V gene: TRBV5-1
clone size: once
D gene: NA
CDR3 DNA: TGCGCCAGCAGCCCCGACTGGGAAGAGACCCAGTACTTC
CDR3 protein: CASSPDWEETQYF

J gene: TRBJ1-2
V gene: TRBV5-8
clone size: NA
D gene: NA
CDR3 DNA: TGTGCCAGCAGTTGGGACACCTATGGCTACACCTTC
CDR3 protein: CASSWDTYGYTF

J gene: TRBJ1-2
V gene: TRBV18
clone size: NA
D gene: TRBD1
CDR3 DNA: TGTGCCAGCTCATCCTCCCGACAGGGAGTCAACTATGGCTACACCTTC
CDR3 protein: CASSSSRQGVNYGYTF

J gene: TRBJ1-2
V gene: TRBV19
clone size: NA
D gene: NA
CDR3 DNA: TGTGCCAGTAGTATGGGACATGAGGGCCGATCCTATGGCTACACCTTC
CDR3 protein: CASSMGHEGRSYGYTF

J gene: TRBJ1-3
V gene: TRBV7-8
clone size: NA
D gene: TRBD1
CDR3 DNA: TGTGCCAGCAGCTTAGAGGGGGCAATAGTAGGCACCATATATTTT
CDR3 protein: CASSLEGAIVGTIYF

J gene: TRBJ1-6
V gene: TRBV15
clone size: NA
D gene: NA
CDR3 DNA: TGTGCCACCAGCCCCCCCGCGGTGGCCGGGTCCTATAATTCACCCCTCCACTTT
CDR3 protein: CATSPPAVAGSYNSPLHF

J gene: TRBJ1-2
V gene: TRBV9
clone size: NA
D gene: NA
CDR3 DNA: TGTGCCAGCAGCGCCCACAGTAACTATGGCTACACCTTC
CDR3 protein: CASSAHSNYGYTF

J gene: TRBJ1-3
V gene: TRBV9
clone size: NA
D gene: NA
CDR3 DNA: TGTGCCAGCAGCGCCACCCACTCTGGAAACACCATATATTTT
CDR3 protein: CASSATHSGNTIYF